These 29 T cell receptor beta chains originate from one sample sequenced in a study of vaccination effects on CD4 cells after COVID-19. The data were produced by immunoSEQ multiplex PCR, yet TCRdb's version contains in-frame clones alone and is incomplete. The sample records around 53,000 clones, nearly 75% being singletons. What these receptors recognize is not known. Following culture for around 9 days, CD4+ T cells were isolated. The person was diagnosed with PCR-confirmed SARS-CoV-2 infection between March and December 2020. Participants completed two doses of the BNT162b2 or mRNA-1273 vaccine. The specimen comprised CD4+ T cells from PBMCs cultured without peptide, sampled after COVID-19 vaccination. The receptors here all came from a human donor who had a prior SARS-CoV-2 infection.

The chain is built from TRBV27 and TRBJ2-1; TRBD2 might be the D (5 bases). Germline CDR1 reads MNHEY; CDR2 reads SMNVEV (reference sequence). The CDR3 is 15 residues long. Trimming stripped 3 bases from V and 6 bases from J, with 15 bases between. CDR3 protein: CASSLRALMVNEQFF. The CDR3 DNA follows: TGTGCCAGCAGTTTGAGGGCACTAATGGTCAATGAGCAGTTCTTC.

The genes are TRBV6-2 or TRBV6-3 and TRBJ2-6; no clear D. This CDR3 has 19 amino acids. CDR1 and CDR2 (germline): MNHEY, SVGEGT. The V end lost 0 bases, the J end lost 0 bases, and 15 bases lay between the germline ends. For the CDR3, the DNA is TGTGCCAGCAGTTACTCGTTCGGCGGATCTTACTCTGGGGCCAACGTCCTGACTTTC. Translated: CASSYSFGGSYSGANVLTF.

The chain uses TRBV5-4 and TRBJ2-2, with D perhaps TRBD2 (6 bases). CDR3 length: 16 residues. Germline CDR1 SGHNT, CDR2 YYREEE (reference sequence). The V and J ends lost 0 bases and 0 bases respectively, with 9 bases between them. Here the CDR3 DNA reads TGTGCCAGCAGCTTGGGGGGGAGGCCGAACACCGGGGAGCTGTTTTTT. It encodes CASSLGGRPNTGELFF.

This clone was counted between two and nine times. V gene TRBV9 combines with J gene TRBJ2-7; 9 bases map to TRBD1. V dropped 3 bases and J dropped 1; count of bases not matched to a gene: 5. Germline CDR1 is SGDLS and CDR2 is YYNGEE. CDR3 size: 15 residues. The CDR3 DNA follows: TGTGCCAGCAGCGCCGGGACAGGGTGGTCCTACGAGCAGTACTTC. Its protein product is CASSAGTGWSYEQYF.

This chain links TRBV9 with TRBJ1-3, with 7 positions matching TRBD1. This CDR3 is built from 15 residues. Germline V lookup: CDR1 SGDLS, CDR2 YYNGEE. V lost 4 bases, J lost 0 bases, and 4 bases stayed unmatched. CDR3 loop: CASSFDRVSGNTIYF. The DNA for the CDR3 is TGTGCCAGCAGCTTCGACAGGGTCTCTGGAAACACCATATATTTT.

V gene TRBV7-3 combines with J gene TRBJ2-5; D unresolved. The V end was cut by 5 bases, the J end by 5 bases, with 12 bases between. This CDR3 comprises 13 residues. Germline CDR1 SGHTA, CDR2 FQGTGA. CDR3 residues: CASSISQRETQYF. CDR3 in DNA: TGTGCCAGCAGCATTTCGCAGAGGGAGACCCAGTACTTC.

CDR3 nucleotides: TGTGCCAGCAGGGCCAGGGACCGGACTGAAGCTTTCTTT. Protein: CASRARDRTEAFF. This chain joins TRBV2 and TRBJ1-1; tentatively, D is TRBD1 (5 bases). Between the trimmed V and J ends, which lost 6 bases and 5 bases, there was a span of 13 bases. This CDR3 contains 13 residues. The germline V gene encodes CDR1 SNHLY and CDR2 FYNNEI.

V and J are TRBV7-3 and TRBJ2-5, with 8 bases aligning to TRBD1. J gave up 4 bases and V 5 bases, and 3 bases lay outside the gene matches. The CDR3 extends over 13 amino acids. Germline V gene sequence: CDR1 SGHTA, CDR2 FQGTGA. CDR3 protein: CASSRGQAETQYF. The CDR3 bases are TGTGCCAGCAGCCGGGGACAGGCAGAGACCCAGTACTTC.

V is TRBV5-1 and J is TRBJ1-3; D unresolved. CDR1 and CDR2 (germline): SGHRS, YFSETQ. Trimming shortened V by 0 bases and J by 4 bases, and 11 bases separated the two germline ends. CDR3 length: 15 amino acids. In DNA, the CDR3 is TGCGCCAGCAGCTTGGATGCAGTATCCGGAAACACCATATATTTT. Its protein is CASSLDAVSGNTIYF.

The chain couples TRBV18 to TRBJ2-5, with D hard to call. The CDR3 consists of 15 residues. V was pared by 2 bases and J by 5 bases, with 15 bases between. Germline loops: CDR1 KGHSH, CDR2 LQKENI. CDR3 residues: CASSPYSIIGETQYF. CDR3 nucleotides: TGTGCCAGCTCACCATACAGCATAATTGGGGAGACCCAGTACTTC.

The chain has TRBV6-5 and TRBJ2-7; 9 nucleotides line up with TRBD1. The CDR3 loop spans 16 amino acids. The junction had 7 bases not matched to a gene; V was cut back by 0 bases and J by 4 bases. From germline, CDR1 is MNHEY and CDR2 SVGAGI. CDR3 coding DNA: TGTGCCAGCAGTTACTCCCCGGGACAGGGACGGTACGAGCAGTACTTC. Protein: CASSYSPGQGRYEQYF.

This clone occurred once. The V call is TRBV6-5, the J call TRBJ2-7; 7 nucleotides match TRBD1. The CDR3 covers 13 residues. Trimming removed 5 bases from V and 3 bases from J; junction bases left unmatched: 4. Germline V gene lookup returns CDR1 MNHEY and CDR2 SVGAGI. CDR3 bases: TGTGCCAGCAGTCAGGGACAGAGCTACGAGCAGTACTTC. Translated, it gives CASSQGQSYEQYF.

CDR3 protein: CASSVGGGQPQHF. In DNA form, the CDR3 reads TGTGCCAGCAGTGTAGGGGGCGGTCAGCCCCAGCATTTT. V gene TRBV2 combines with J gene TRBJ1-5; 7 nucleotides align to TRBD1. The J segment lost 6 bases and the V segment lost 4 bases, leaving 3 bases of the junction unmatched. The CDR3 is made up of 13 amino acids. CDR1 is SNHLY and CDR2 is FYNNEI in the germline V gene.

This clone was detected only a few times. V is TRBV9 and J is TRBJ1-6; D remains unclear. The CDR3 sequence is 17 residues long. The V end was cut by 0 bases, the J end by 4 bases, with 14 bases between. Germline CDR1 and CDR2: SGDLS and YYNGEE. DNA for the CDR3: TGTGCCAGCAGCGTAGGTCCCAGGAGATCGTATAATTCACCCCTCCACTTT. Translation: CASSVGPRRSYNSPLHF.

V usage is TRBV5-4 and J usage is TRBJ2-7; 7 bases are shared with TRBD2. This CDR3 contains 14 residues. Unmatched junction bases numbered 7, after V lost 4 bases and J lost 3 bases. Germline CDR1 is SGHNT and CDR2 is YYREEE (reference sequence). The CDR3 reads CASSHGRDGYEQYF. The CDR3, as DNA: TGTGCCAGCAGCCATGGGAGGGACGGCTACGAGCAGTACTTC.

The chain has TRBV29-1 and TRBJ2-1, with 9 bases aligning to TRBD1. The V and J ends lost 1 base and 4 bases, in that order; junction bases with no gene match: 5. Germline V lookup: CDR1 SQVTM, CDR2 ANQGSEA. CDR3 length equals 15 residues. DNA for the CDR3: TGCAGCGTTGAAGGCGGGACAGGGCTGTACAATGAGCAGTTCTTC. It translates to CSVEGGTGLYNEQFF.

The chain combines TRBV7-9 with TRBJ2-7, with D possibly TRBD1 on 6 matching bases. This CDR3 has 16 residues. Germline V gene sequence: CDR1 SEHNR, CDR2 FQNEAQ (reference sequence). Deletions cut 0 bases from V and 2 bases from J, with 14 bases between. The DNA of the CDR3 is TGTGCCAGCAGCTTAGCGTGGACAGTCTCTCCCTACGAGCAGTACTTC. It yields the protein CASSLAWTVSPYEQYF. The full variable domain, with the rest looked up from reference TRBV7-9 and TRBJ2-7, is DTGVSQNPRHKITKRGQNVTFRCDPISEHNRLYWYRQTLGQGPEFLTYFQNEAQLEKSRLLSDRFSAERPKGSFSTLEIQRTEQGDSAMYLCASSLAWTVSPYEQYFGPGTRLTVT.

This clone was observed a few times. The chain links TRBV20-1 to TRBJ2-4, with D perhaps matching TRBD2 (5 bases). Per the germline V gene, CDR1 is DFQATT and CDR2 is SNEGSKA (reference sequence). The CDR3 contains 14 residues. Trimming took 3 bases from V and 6 from J, leaving 15 bases between them. CDR3 sequence: CSASFPLRGNIQYF. Written as DNA, the CDR3 is TGCAGTGCTAGTTTCCCTCTACGGGGAAACATTCAGTACTTC.

This chain joins TRBV18 and TRBJ2-3; 13 bases agree with TRBD2. The junction had 6 bases not matched to a gene; V was cut back by 6 bases and J by 6 bases. The CDR3 is 15 residues long. The V gene's germline CDR1 is KGHSH and CDR2 LQKENI. The CDR3 here is CASSGGLAGLDTQYF. CDR3 DNA: TGTGCCAGCTCCGGGGGACTAGCGGGATTGGATACGCAGTATTTT.

The genes are TRBV20-1 and TRBJ1-1; no clear D. Per the germline V gene, CDR1 is DFQATT and CDR2 is SNEGSKA (reference sequence). The CDR3 runs 11 residues. The V end lost 0 bases, the J end lost 6 bases, and 5 bases lay between the germline ends. The CDR3 loop is CSARDPPEAFF. DNA for the CDR3: TGCAGTGCTAGAGATCCGCCTGAAGCTTTCTTT.

The chain has TRBV2 and TRBJ2-1; D is perhaps TRBD1 (5 bases). V was shortened by 5 bases and J by 0 bases, with 11 bases between the two germline ends. Germline lookup yields CDR1 SNHLY and CDR2 FYNNEI. The CDR3 is 15 amino acids. The CDR3 DNA reads TGTGCCAGCAGTCAACAGGTCAGCTCCTACAATGAGCAGTTCTTC. It specifies CASSQQVSSYNEQFF.

The chain has TRBV2 and TRBJ2-2, with a weak D call TRBD1 (5 bases). From germline, CDR1 is SNHLY and CDR2 FYNNEI. Trimming cost V 6 bases and J 5 bases, with 10 bases left between them. The length of the CDR3 is 13 residues. DNA of the CDR3: TGTGCCAGCAGCAGGGCAGGGACCGGGGAGCTGTTTTTT. It encodes CASSRAGTGELFF.

The rearrangement uses TRBV5-1 and TRBJ2-2; 10 nucleotides match TRBD1. The CDR3 spans 18 residues. J was trimmed by 3 bases and V by 1 base; bases with no gene match: 9. Germline V gene data show CDR1 as SGHRS and CDR2 as YFSETQ. The CDR3 sequence is CASSLTQGQGMHTGELFF. The CDR3 coding sequence is TGCGCCAGCAGCTTGACCCAGGGACAGGGGATGCACACCGGGGAGCTGTTTTTT.

This clone showed up just a few times. V is TRBV7-9 and J is TRBJ2-2; D call uncertain. From germline, CDR1 is SEHNR and CDR2 FQNEAQ (reference sequence). The CDR3 is made up of 12 amino acids. V was shortened by 5 bases and J by 5 bases, with 6 bases between the two germline ends. The CDR3 sequence: CASSPWTGELFF. CDR3 DNA: TGTGCCAGCAGCCCATGGACCGGGGAGCTGTTTTTT.

V gene TRBV25-1 combines with J gene TRBJ1-4; D gene uncertain. The CDR3 is 14 amino acids. Trimming removed 3 bases from V and 7 bases from J, with 12 bases in between. CDR1 is MGHDK, CDR2 SYGVNS, per germline. The CDR3 nucleotides are TGTGCCAGCAGTGATGGAAGGTGGCCTGAAAAACTGTTTTTT. This translates into CASSDGRWPEKLFF.

This chain uses TRBV4-3 with TRBJ1-3; no clear D. Germline loops: CDR1 LGHNA, CDR2 YSLEER. V was pared by 0 bases and J by 0 bases, with 9 bases between. The CDR3 is 16 amino acids. In nucleotides, the CDR3 is TGCGCCAGCAGCCAAGAGATCTCCCCCTCTGGAAACACCATATATTTT. This sequence encodes CASSQEISPSGNTIYF.

The chain uses TRBV7-8 and TRBJ2-5, with TRBD1 matching over 7 bases. Trimming at V came to 5 bases and at J to 5 bases, leaving 8 bases not matched to a gene. The length of the CDR3 is 14 residues. Germline CDR1 reads SGHVS; CDR2 reads FQNEAQ. CDR3 in amino acids: CASSLPGQRETQYF. The CDR3 region has the DNA TGTGCCAGCAGCCTCCCGGGACAGAGGGAGACCCAGTACTTC.

This chain uses TRBV4-3 with TRBJ2-7, with 7 bases identical to TRBD2. CDR3 length equals 13 residues. Per the germline V gene, CDR1 is LGHNA and CDR2 is YSLEER. After removal of 3 bases from V and 7 bases from J, the junction contained 6 bases not matched to a gene. The CDR3 sequence is CASSQVSGNEQYF. DNA of the CDR3: TGCGCCAGCAGCCAGGTCAGCGGGAATGAGCAGTACTTC.

This clone was detected only a few times. This chain links TRBV7-9 with TRBJ2-1; 7 nucleotides agree with TRBD2. The CDR3 sequence is 14 residues long. With V trimmed by 2 bases and J by 9 bases, 7 bases remained unmatched. Germline CDR1 is SEHNR and CDR2 is FQNEAQ (reference sequence). CDR3 bases: TGTGCCAGCAGCTTATCAGCGGGGCGCGGTGAGCAGTTCTTC. As protein: CASSLSAGRGEQFF.